This T cell receptor beta chain emerged from a study of patients and donors after allogeneic stem cell transplantation. In TCRdb, the RT-PCR reads were re-called with MiXCR into one record per CDR3 protein. The sample contains about a million distinct CDR3 sequences, approximately 19% of which appear only once. V lost 6 bases and J 2 bases, leaving 8 bases between the germline ends. Per the germline V gene, CDR1 is MNHEY and CDR2 is SVGEGT. This CDR3 region has 12 residues. The chain joins TRBV6-2 or TRBV6-3 to TRBJ2-7; D call uncertain. The clonotype was recovered from a human donor who was either an allogeneic HSCT recipient or a stem cell or donor lymphocyte infusion donor (not recorded which). It is not recorded whose cells these are; they may come from a transplant donor. Material: blood, either unsorted or a sorted T cell fraction (not recorded which). The DNA for the CDR3 is TGTGCCAGCAGGGACGGACCCTACGAGCAGTACTTC. This encodes CASRDGPYEQYF.